This TCR beta chain was captured by sequencing in a study of blood T cell repertoires in COVID-19 (dated by TCRdb to about 2020). Describing the broader study: Collaborator samples came from the United States, Italy and Spain and covered acute and convalescent phases of COVID-19. The prospective study material was composed of cDNA or gDNA derived from T cells, B-cell-depleted T cells, or PBMCs. Subjects who had been exposed to COVID-19, were actively infected with it, or had recovered from it provided the deeply sampled blood TCRbeta repertoires that made up the dataset. The repertoires were released in a freely available public database intended as a resource for research on the immune response to SARS-CoV-2. Samples were obtained from the ongoing ImmuneRACE study (first 160 participants) and from 950 to 1,500 subjects provided by 6 global collaborators. A de-identified subject ID, COVID-19 status, age in years and sex were almost always included in the sample metadata. Where HLA class I and class II types were available, the types were taken from metadata supplied by the sample provider, not from assay-based typing.

As concerns this clone: It lacks a known antigen. No per-base quality is available; no much larger clone lies one base away.

One collaborating source in Seattle enrolled patients while the patients were actively infected and followed the patients over time throughout the course of disease. Each collaborating institution followed its own protocols to collect whole blood in K2EDTA tubes. For TCRbeta analysis, collaborator samples were shipped as frozen whole blood, as isolated PBMCs, or as DNA extracted from either sample type. TCRbeta CDR3 regions were amplified from genomic DNA by means of the immunoSEQ Assay, a bias-controlled multiplex PCR. As for the authors' bioinformatics: Nucleated cell counts per sample were estimated from amplification of reference gene primers within the assay. To quantify the absolute abundance of each unique TCRbeta CDR3 rearrangement, sequence reads were collapsed and filtered. For each sample, productive Simpson clonality was calculated by taking the square root of Simpson's diversity index across productive rearrangements. The table comes from immuneACCESS by way of TCRdb, which keeps in-frame sequences with V and J called. Part of the clones is missing from these tables; in studies checked, under half for an unresolved V gene and the rest for unknown reasons. From that table come the V and J calls and clone size; the DNA was used to work out D and trimming. The sample profile shows about 58,000 clones; approximately 75% of them were found once. The ten largest clones represent over 25% of the sample.

What the study reported, not specific to this receptor: The amount of clinical and demographic metadata varied by source and participant and was provided uncurated.

Reading from cysteine to phenylalanine, the CDR3 counts 19 amino acids. Only CDR3 DNA remains: 57 bases, in frame from the first base. V is pruned by 3 bases and J by 5 bases, leaving 14 bases of the junction without a gene match. CDR1 and CDR2, per the germline V gene (reference sequence), are LGHDT and YNNKEL. Sample: peripheral blood. This TCR was sampled from a man aged 55-75 years with COVID-19, enrolled during active disease. The chain is encoded by TRBV3-1 (or the pseudogene TRBV3-2) joined to TRBJ2-5, with TRBD2 matching 14 junction bases. The sequenced DNA is TGTGCCAGCAGCCAGGAGGTGGACGGGACTAGCGGGGGTGGTGAGACCCAGTACTTC. The resulting protein is CASSQEVDGTSGGGETQYF.